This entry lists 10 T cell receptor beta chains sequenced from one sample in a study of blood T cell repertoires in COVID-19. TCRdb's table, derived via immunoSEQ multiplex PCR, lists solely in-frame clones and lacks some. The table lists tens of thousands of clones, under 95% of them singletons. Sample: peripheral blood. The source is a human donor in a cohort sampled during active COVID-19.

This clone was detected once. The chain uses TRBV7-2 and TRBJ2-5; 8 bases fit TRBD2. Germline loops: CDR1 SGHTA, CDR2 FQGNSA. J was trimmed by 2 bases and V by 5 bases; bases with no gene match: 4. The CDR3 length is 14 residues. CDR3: CASSAGGGQETQYF. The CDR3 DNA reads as TGTGCCAGCAGCGCCGGGGGGGGGCAAGAGACCCAGTACTTC.

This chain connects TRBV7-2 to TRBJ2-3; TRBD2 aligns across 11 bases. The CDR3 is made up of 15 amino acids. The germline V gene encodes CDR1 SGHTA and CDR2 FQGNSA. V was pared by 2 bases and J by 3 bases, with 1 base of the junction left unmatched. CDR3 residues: CASSLIAGGTDTQYF. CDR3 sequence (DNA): TGTGCCAGCAGCTTAATAGCGGGGGGGACAGATACGCAGTATTTT.

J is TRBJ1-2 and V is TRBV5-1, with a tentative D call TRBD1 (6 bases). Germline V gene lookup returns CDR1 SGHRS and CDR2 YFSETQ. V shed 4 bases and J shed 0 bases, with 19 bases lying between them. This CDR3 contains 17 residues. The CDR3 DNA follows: TGCGCCAGCAGCAGGTCAGACACCGGACAGCCTAACTATGGCTACACCTTC. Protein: CASSRSDTGQPNYGYTF.

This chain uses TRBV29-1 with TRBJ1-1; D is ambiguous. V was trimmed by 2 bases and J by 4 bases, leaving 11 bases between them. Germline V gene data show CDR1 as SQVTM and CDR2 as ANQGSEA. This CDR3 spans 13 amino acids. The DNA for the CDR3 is TGCAGCGTTGAAAGGTGGGAGGGCACTGAAGCTTTCTTT. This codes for CSVERWEGTEAFF.

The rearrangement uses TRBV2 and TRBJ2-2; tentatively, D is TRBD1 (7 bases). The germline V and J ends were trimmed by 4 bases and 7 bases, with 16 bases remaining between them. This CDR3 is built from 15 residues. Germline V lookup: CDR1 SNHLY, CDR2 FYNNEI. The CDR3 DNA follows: TGTGCCAGCAGTGGGTCAGGGGGGATTGGCGGGGAGCTGTTTTTT. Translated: CASSGSGGIGGELFF.

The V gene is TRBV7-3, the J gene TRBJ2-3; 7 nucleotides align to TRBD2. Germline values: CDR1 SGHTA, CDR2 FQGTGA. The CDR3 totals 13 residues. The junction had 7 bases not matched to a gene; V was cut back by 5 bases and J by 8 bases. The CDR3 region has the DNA TGTGCCAGCAGCATAGGACTAGTTGGTACGCAGTATTTT. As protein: CASSIGLVGTQYF.

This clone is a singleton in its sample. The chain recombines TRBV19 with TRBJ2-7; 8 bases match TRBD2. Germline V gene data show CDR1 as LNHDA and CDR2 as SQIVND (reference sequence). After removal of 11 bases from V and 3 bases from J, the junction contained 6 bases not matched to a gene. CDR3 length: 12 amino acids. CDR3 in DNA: TGTGCCTCGGGCGGGGGGCTCTACGAGCAGTACTTC. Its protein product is CASGGGLYEQYF.

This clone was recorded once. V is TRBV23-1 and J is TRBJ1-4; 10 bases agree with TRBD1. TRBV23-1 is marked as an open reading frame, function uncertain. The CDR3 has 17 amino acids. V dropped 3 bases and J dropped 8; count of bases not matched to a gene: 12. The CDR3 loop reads CASSHPPGGTGDEKLFF. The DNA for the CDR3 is TGCGCCAGCAGTCACCCCCCCGGAGGGACAGGGGACGAAAAACTGTTTTTT.

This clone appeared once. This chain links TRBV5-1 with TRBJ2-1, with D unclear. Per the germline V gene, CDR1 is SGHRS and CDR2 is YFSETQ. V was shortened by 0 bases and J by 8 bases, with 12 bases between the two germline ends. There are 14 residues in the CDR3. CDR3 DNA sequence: TGCGCCAGCAGCTTGGCTTTAGCTTTCGATGAGCAGTTCTTC. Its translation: CASSLALAFDEQFF.

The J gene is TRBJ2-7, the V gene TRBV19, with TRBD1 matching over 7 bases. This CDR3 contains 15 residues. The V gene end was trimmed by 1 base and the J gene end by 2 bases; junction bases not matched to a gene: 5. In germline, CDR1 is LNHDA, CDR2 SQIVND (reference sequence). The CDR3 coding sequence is TGTGCCAGTAGTATAGTGGGACAGTCTGCCTACGAGCAGTACTTC. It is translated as CASSIVGQSAYEQYF.